The T cell receptor (beta chain) described here comes from a study of cytomegalovirus exposure and HLA in healthy donors listed by TCRdb under 2017. Background for the entire study: An earlier analysis of 587 of the donors reported about 300 Gb of sequence data and around 100 million unique TCR beta sequences obtained from approximately 180 million T cells. An early release that covered around 590 HLA-typed donors contained around 300 gigabases of sequencing data and 65 million to 100 million unique TCR sequences. The genetic ancestry cluster associated with self-reported Caucasian donors included 70% to 85% of the roughly 410 genotyped donors. The aim of the study was to test whether cataloging public T cell receptors could identify signatures of past pathogen exposure. The T cell repertoires of 666 subjects were profiled by immunosequencing and related to cytomegalovirus serostatus. A separate validation cohort of 100 to 150 different subjects was used in addition to the 666-subject first cohort. The study combined high-throughput TCR immunosequencing, statistical association of individual TCRs with disease status, and machine learning to predict cytomegalovirus infection status. A later analysis re-examined previously published TCR beta repertoires from hundreds of donors and added high-resolution HLA genotyping to investigate patterns of TCR occurrence. The later analysis used no new phenotypic data to find candidate immune exposures, relying instead on TCR beta sequences and their occurrence across donors. An earlier analysis of 587 of the donors used high-throughput TCR beta sequencing to judge whether each TCR beta V gene segment behaved as functional or pseudogenic. Alongside the repertoire data, information on donor age, sex, ethnicity and CMV serostatus was compiled. Genome-wide SNP genotypes for about 65% of the roughly 670 donors were used in a later genetic analysis, which treated that subset as a discovery cohort. All discovery cohort repertoires had been generated using a single sequencing platform. Both class I and class II loci were covered by HLA typing, at four-digit resolution. Typing coverage differed by locus: A, B, C, DRB1 and DQB1 were typed in roughly 620-640 donors, DQA1 in about 550, DPA1 in roughly 590, and DPB1 in roughly 470. About five DR-DQ haplotypes were treated as single units for association and clustering because of strong linkage in the cohort. On average, roughly 200,000 unique TCR beta nucleotide sequences were sequenced per donor among 398 genotyped donors of the cohort, with about 17% of those sequences being non-productive. Results and caveats for the whole study, not just this receptor: This cohort had only TCR beta chains sequenced, and the lack of alpha or paired-chain data limited which features could be detected. A total of 150 to 200 TCR beta chains were listed by the study as associated with cytomegalovirus. Compared with the approximately 700-donor mean, donors in an Asian-associated ancestry cluster had fewer N-insertions in productive TCRs, according to a later genetic analysis. The sequencing pipeline was judged likely to have produced a cluster of highly shared sequence variants as a technical artifact. Sequencing depth was assumed to be roughly uniform across donors in the presence/absence analyses, though that assumption may not hold. When HLA alleles, especially DR and DQ, strongly co-occurred, TCR associations were difficult to assign to individual alleles. A further reported finding was that TCR beta sequences accurately predicted the HLA-A and HLA-B alleles for most subjects in the first cohort. Compared with equally common non-associated chains, HLA-associated TCR beta chains in a later analysis were more clonally expanded and had lower generation probabilities. An association between a missense DCLRE1C variant and V-gene and J-gene trimming of TCR beta chains was found in a later genetic analysis and replicated in an independent cohort. The classifier was reported to diagnose cytomegalovirus status with high specificity and sensitivity in both the original and validation cohorts. Most TCR sequences were observed very rarely across donors, whereas some public TCRs were present in many individuals. Because counts were too low, more than 15 rarely observed V segments, including chromosome 9 orphons, were left out of the earlier analysis of some 640 of the donors. It was suggested by the authors that the approach could potentially be generalized to other disease states and immunological phenotypes. Most CMV-associated TCR beta chains appeared to be HLA-restricted in a later analysis, and the HLA associations seemed to be driven largely by CMV exposure. A later analysis associated approximately 17,000 TCR beta sequences with specific HLA alleles at a false discovery rate of 0.05. Because HLA typing was unavailable for some donors at each locus, only the typed subset was used in association tests. Some IMGT-functional V segments, including TRBV6-2 and TRBV6-3, could not be distinguished by the 87-base-pair reads and were therefore excluded. A later analysis reported that several top co-occurrence clusters appeared linked to parvovirus B19, influenza, CMV and Epstein-Barr virus. In an earlier analysis of 587 of the donors, most TCR beta V segments appeared in productive rearrangements about 90% or about 30% of the time, broadly matching IMGT annotations. Correlated functional status among segregating V segments might be attributable to linkage disequilibrium, but an unknown experimental factor could not be ruled out. For the cohort, immune exposure information was limited to CMV serostatus. In vitro tests confirmed that a few of the cytomegalovirus-associated TCR beta chains recognize cytomegalovirus antigens. According to a later analysis, TCR association rates differed among HLA loci, with DRB1 alleles showing the most associated TCRs and HLA-C alleles showing the fewest.

Points on this clone: Its antigen specificity is not known. Nothing much larger sits one base from this clone, and base qualities are not available.

The germline V gene sets CDR1 to MDHEN and CDR2 to SYDVKM. V is pruned by 3 bases and J by 4 bases, leaving 4 bases of the junction without a gene match. Counted from cysteine to phenylalanine, this CDR3 has 14 amino acids. Only the CDR3 region is kept as DNA, spanning 42 bases read in frame from base 1. The cohort consisted of more than 650 healthy bone marrow donors. Cohort members were all nominally healthy when sampled, although unrecorded immune exposures were likely present. The donor was CMV seronegative and was included in the group of a few hundred seronegative cohort members. A peripheral blood sample was collected from each donor, and TCR beta sequencing was performed on peripheral blood mononuclear cells. The Qiagen DNeasy Blood Extraction Kit was used to extract genomic DNA from the blood cell samples. The library was made by the immunoSEQ multiplex PCR assay. For the multiplex PCR, a mixture combining 60 forward primers for TCR Vbeta segments and 13 reverse primers for TCR Jbeta segments was used. Amplification of the CDR3 region of rearranged TCR beta genes was performed with a multiplex PCR assay on genomic DNA. On the Illumina HiSeq System, the amplified TCR beta libraries were sequenced as 87-base-pair reads. As for the authors' bioinformatics: Across the roughly 640 repertoires, a later analysis counted tens of millions of unique TCR beta chains, around 10 million of which were shared by at least two donors. To remove PCR and sequencing errors, raw reads were error-corrected and collapsed into unique sequences using a nearest-neighbor algorithm that merged closely related sequences. Alignment of CDR3 sequences to IMGT reference sequences was used to assign V, D and J gene segments. For a sequence to be retained, at least a six-nucleotide match to both a V gene segment and a J gene segment was required. Rearrangements were classified as productive when the CDR3 lacked stop codons and remained in frame with V and J, and all other rearrangements were classified as non-productive. CDR3 was defined by IMGT convention, running from the second conserved V-encoded cysteine to the conserved J-encoded phenylalanine. The earlier analysis of some 540 of the donors excluded any sequence lacking an unambiguous match to a single V gene segment. An earlier analysis of several hundred of the donors classified V segments as functional when productive rearrangements were above 56.7% and as segregating when the standard deviation between donors was above 5%. A statistical classification framework was built to diagnose cytomegalovirus status from the catalog of TCR beta chain sequences. In a later analysis, TCR nucleotide sequences were compared against IMGT/GENE-DB human TR gene sequences so that V and J genes could be assigned. A later analysis assigned CDR3 sequences and most-parsimonious VDJ recombination scenarios with the TCRdist pipeline. In a later analysis, each TCR beta chain was defined by its CDR3 amino acid sequence together with its V-gene family, and reads lacking a unique V-gene family were excluded. As a way to deal with suspected cross-contamination and a sequencing artifact, a later analysis dropped nearly 600 nucleotide sequences that were highly shared and had low generation probability. In a later analysis, a clonal expansion index for each public chain was calculated from normalized within-repertoire ranks of inferred template counts. In a later analysis, generation probabilities were computed using a VDJ recombination model fitted to out-of-frame rearrangements, and the results were checked against IGoR. Hypergeometric tests were used in a later analysis to score TCR-TCR, TCR-HLA and TCR-CMV co-occurrence, with a repertoire-size bias correction applied to the TCR pairs. False discovery rates were estimated in a later analysis by permuting HLA or CMV assignments 20 times. In a later analysis, co-occurring TCRs were grouped using DBSCAN, and TCRdist sequence similarity was added for clustering within HLA-allele-positive subsets. Repertoires with fewer than 30,000 or more than 120,000 public chains were left out of co-occurrence clustering, as were about 5 repertoires with anomalous nucleotide sharing. TCRdb mirrors the immuneACCESS table, restricted to in-frame sequences. Some clones are absent from its copies; in checked studies, under half trace to an unresolved V gene, and the reason for the others is unknown. Clonal size and the V and J genes are those of that table, whereas D and trimming came from the DNA. The sample table holds about 150,000 clones, of which 66% were seen once. Around 6.3% of the sample goes to the ten largest clones.

The chain couples TRBV28 to TRBJ1-2; 8 nucleotides in the junction match TRBD1. This TCR came from a woman aged 60-75 years in good health and CMV-seronegative. The sample was PBMCs. Here the CDR3 is given as CASSLPGQVYGYTF. The DNA sequence follows: TGTGCCAGCAGTTTGCCGGGACAGGTCTATGGCTACACCTTC.